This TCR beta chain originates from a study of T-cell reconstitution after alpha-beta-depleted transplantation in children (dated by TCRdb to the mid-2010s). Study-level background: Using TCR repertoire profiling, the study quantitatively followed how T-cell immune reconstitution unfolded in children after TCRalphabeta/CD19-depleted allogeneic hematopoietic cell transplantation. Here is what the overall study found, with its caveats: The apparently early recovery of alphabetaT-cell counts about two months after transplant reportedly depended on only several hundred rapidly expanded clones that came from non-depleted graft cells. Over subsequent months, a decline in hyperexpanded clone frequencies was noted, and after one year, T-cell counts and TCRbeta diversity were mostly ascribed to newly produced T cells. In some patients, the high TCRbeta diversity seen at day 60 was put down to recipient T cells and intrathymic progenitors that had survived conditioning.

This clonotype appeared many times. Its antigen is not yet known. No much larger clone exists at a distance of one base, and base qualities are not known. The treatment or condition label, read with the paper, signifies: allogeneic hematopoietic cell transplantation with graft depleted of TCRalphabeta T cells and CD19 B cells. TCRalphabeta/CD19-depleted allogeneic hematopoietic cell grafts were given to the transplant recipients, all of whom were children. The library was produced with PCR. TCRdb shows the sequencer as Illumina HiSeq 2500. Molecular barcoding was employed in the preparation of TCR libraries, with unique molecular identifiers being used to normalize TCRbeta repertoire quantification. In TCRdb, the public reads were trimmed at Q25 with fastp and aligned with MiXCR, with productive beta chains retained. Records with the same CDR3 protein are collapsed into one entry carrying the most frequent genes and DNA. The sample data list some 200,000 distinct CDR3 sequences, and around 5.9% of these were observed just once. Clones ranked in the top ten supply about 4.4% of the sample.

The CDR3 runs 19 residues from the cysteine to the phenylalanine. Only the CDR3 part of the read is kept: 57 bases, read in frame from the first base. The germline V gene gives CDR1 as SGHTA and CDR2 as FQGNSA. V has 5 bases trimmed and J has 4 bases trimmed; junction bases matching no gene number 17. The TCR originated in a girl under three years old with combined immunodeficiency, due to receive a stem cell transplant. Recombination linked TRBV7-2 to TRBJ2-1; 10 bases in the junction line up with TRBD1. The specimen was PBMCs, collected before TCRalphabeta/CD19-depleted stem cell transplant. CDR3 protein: CASSRRPIMTGGRYNEQFF. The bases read TGTGCCAGCAGCCGTAGGCCTATAATGACAGGGGGCCGATACAATGAGCAGTTCTTC. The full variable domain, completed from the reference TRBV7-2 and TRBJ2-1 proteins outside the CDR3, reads GAGVSQSPSNKVTEKGKDVELRCDPISGHTALYWYRQSLGQGLEFLIYFQGNSAPDKSGLPSDRFSAERTGGSVSTLTIQRTQQEDSAVYLCASSRRPIMTGGRYNEQFFGPGTRLTVL.